Sequencing of this T cell receptor (beta chain) was carried out in a study of blood T cell repertoires in COVID-19 (dated by TCRdb to the early 2020s). At the level of the whole study: Samples from collaborators originated in the United States, Italy and Spain and spanned both the acute and convalescent phases of COVID-19. The prospective study material was composed of cDNA or gDNA derived from T cells, B-cell-depleted T cells, or PBMCs. Deeply sampled blood TCRbeta repertoires from subjects exposed to, actively infected with, or recovered from COVID-19 were included in the dataset. The repertoires were made available in a free public database intended to serve as a resource for research on the immune response to SARS-CoV-2. The samples were drawn from two sources: the first 160 participants of the ongoing ImmuneRACE study, and 1,000 to 1,500 subjects contributed by 6 global collaborators. Sample metadata almost always included a de-identified subject ID, COVID-19 status, age in years and sex. HLA class I and class II types, where available, came from metadata supplied by the sample provider rather than from assay-based typing.

The immunoSEQ Assay, a bias-controlled multiplex PCR, was used to amplify TCRbeta CDR3 regions from genomic DNA. On the authors' methods: The number of nucleated cells in each sample was estimated from the amplification of reference gene primers within the assay. To quantify the absolute abundance of each unique TCRbeta CDR3 rearrangement, sequence reads were collapsed and filtered. For each sample, productive Simpson clonality was calculated as the square root of Simpson's diversity index over productive rearrangements. Drawn from immuneACCESS, this table holds only the in-frame rearrangements with V and J called that TCRdb kept. Clones are partly lost; checked studies trace under half to an unresolved V gene and leave the rest unexplained. V and J calls plus clone size are reproduced from that table; the DNA served to infer D and trimming. The sample table contains 350,000 to 500,000 clones; only one count was recorded for around nine tenths of them. The leading ten clones occupy 0.75% to 0.85% of the sample.

In Seattle, one collaborating source enrolled patients while the infection was active and tracked those patients longitudinally over the course of disease. Each collaborating institution followed its own protocols to collect whole blood in K2EDTA tubes. For TCRbeta analysis, collaborators shipped samples as frozen whole blood, isolated PBMCs, or DNA extracted from either of those sample types. As concerns this clone: The clone's antigen remains unknown. Nothing much larger sits one base from this clone, and base qualities are not available.

Based on the germline V gene, the CDR1 and CDR2 sequences are SGHDN and FVKESK. V gives up 6 bases and J gives up 0 bases, and the segment between their germline ends measures 12 bases. From cysteine to phenylalanine, the CDR3 is 15 amino acids long. Only the CDR3 portion is preserved as DNA: 45 bases, with reading frame beginning at the first base. Points the paper makes about the study in general: Clinical and demographic metadata were provided uncurated, with the amount varying by source and participant.

This receptor chain uses TRBV14 and TRBJ2-1; a tentative D call is TRBD2 (6 bases match). The source material was peripheral blood. The receptor's source is a man aged 18-30 years with COVID-19, enrolled during active disease. Here the CDR3 is given as CASSLRGSSYNEQFF. The DNA is as follows: TGTGCCAGCAGTCTCCGGGGGAGCTCCTACAATGAGCAGTTCTTC.